The next 22 T cell receptor beta chains were all read from a single sample in a study of regulatory T cells in long-lasting Graves disease. Stated time point: newly diagnosed GD, antithyroid drugs for less than 3 months. Isolated PBMC RNA provided the starting material for the TCR library. CDR3-region Arm-PCR and iRepertoire HTBI primers produced the TCR beta libraries. TCRdb independently ran MiXCR on the multiplex PCR reads; one entry per CDR3 protein. The sample lists some 340,000 distinct CDR3 sequences, about 10% occurring once. These data were likewise used in another study, on T cells in Graves' hyperthyroidism and ophthalmopathy.

Sequencing used peripheral blood mononuclear cells (PBMCs), obtained at new diagnosis, from a patient treated with antithyroid drugs. These receptors all stem from a young woman with Graves disease.

This clonotype was recorded many times. This chain joins TRBV3-1 and TRBJ2-1; the D call may be TRBD1 or TRBD2 (5 bases each). Germline lookup yields CDR1 LGHDT and CDR2 YNNKEL (reference sequence). The CDR3 contains 11 residues. Trimming removed 4 bases at V and 8 bases at J, with 6 bases between. DNA of the CDR3: TGTGCCAGCAGCCGAGGGGATGAGCAGTTCTTC. Amino acids: CASSRGDEQFF.

The table lists this clonotype with many counts. The chain joins TRBV7-2 to TRBJ1-5; D is unclear. This CDR3 region has 14 residues. Looked up from germline, CDR1 is SGHTA and CDR2 is FQGNSA. V dropped 4 bases and J dropped 9 bases, with 16 bases sitting between them. CDR3 DNA sequence: TGTGCCAGCAGCTCTCCCGGGTCCCAAAGGCCCCAGCATTTT. Protein product: CASSSPGSQRPQHF.

This clonotype has a count of ten or more. The chain has TRBV20-1 and TRBJ1-1; D is undetermined. The CDR3 length is 11 residues. The germline CDR1 and CDR2 sequences are DFQATT and SNEGSKA (reference sequence). V was trimmed by 6 bases and J by 4 bases, leaving 9 bases between them. In DNA, the CDR3 is TGCAGTGCCACCCGGGGCACTGAAGCTTTCTTT. It specifies CSATRGTEAFF.

V and J are TRBV20-1 and TRBJ1-6; D is ambiguous. CDR3 length equals 13 residues. Per the germline V gene, CDR1 is DFQATT and CDR2 is SNEGSKA (reference sequence). The germline V and J ends were trimmed by 4 bases and 12 bases, with 16 bases remaining between them. CDR3 sequence (DNA): TGCAGTGCTACACGCCACCGCCCAGGACCCCTCCACTTT. Protein product: CSATRHRPGPLHF.

This clonotype has at least ten counts. This chain uses TRBV12-3 or TRBV12-4 with TRBJ1-5; D is ambiguous. With 3 bases removed from V and 0 bases from J, the gap between germline ends came to 9 bases. This CDR3 is built from 15 residues. CDR3 amino acids: CASSLTYASNQPQHF. In DNA form, the CDR3 reads TGTGCCAGCAGTTTGACCTATGCTAGCAATCAGCCCCAGCATTTT.

This clonotype was detected ten times or more. The chain employs TRBV6-5 and TRBJ2-7; the D gene is possibly TRBD1 (5 bases). The germline V gene encodes CDR1 MNHEY and CDR2 SVGAGI. The CDR3 has 17 residues. The V gene lost 3 bases and the J gene lost 3 bases, with 21 bases spanning the gap. The CDR3 loop is CASSYKAGPLGVYEQYV. The CDR3 region has the DNA TGTGCCAGCAGTTATAAGGCAGGGCCCCTTGGGGTCTACGAGCAGTACGTC.

This clonotype came up many times. This chain joins TRBV2 and TRBJ2-1, with D perhaps matching TRBD2 (5 bases). Germline V gene lookup returns CDR1 SNHLY and CDR2 FYNNEI. The CDR3 is made up of 13 amino acids. Trimming cost V 3 bases and J 15 bases, with 18 bases left between them. CDR3 coding DNA: TGTGCCAGCAGTGATCTAGCTTTGCAGGAGAGGTTCTTC. Protein sequence: CASSDLALQERFF.

This clonotype appeared many times. The rearrangement joins TRBV20-1 to TRBJ2-7; no reliable D call. The germline gives CDR1 DFQATT, CDR2 SNEGSKA (reference sequence). This CDR3 has 15 amino acids. Between the trimmed V and J ends, which lost 0 bases and 0 bases, there was a span of 12 bases. The CDR3 reads CSAREAPMGSYEQYF. CDR3 nucleotide sequence: TGCAGTGCTAGAGAAGCCCCCATGGGCTCCTACGAGCAGTACTTC.

The table lists this clonotype with many counts. The chain links TRBV7-9 to TRBJ2-7; 9 bases line up with TRBD1. Germline-derived CDR1 and CDR2 are SEHNR and FQNEAQ (reference sequence). Trimming took 7 bases from V and 1 from J; bases not matched to a gene: 2. The CDR3 has 13 amino acids. Here the CDR3 reads CASTGTGSYEQYF. The DNA for the CDR3 is TGTGCCAGCACCGGGACAGGGTCCTACGAGCAGTACTTC.

There are a few counts of this clonotype. The V call is TRBV20-1, the J call TRBJ1-5; D is possibly TRBD1 (5 bases). Germline V gives CDR1 DFQATT, CDR2 SNEGSKA (reference sequence). Trimming removed 5 bases at V and 5 bases at J, with 13 bases between. CDR3 length: 13 residues. CDR3 amino acids: CSAERGADQPQHF. DNA for the CDR3: TGCAGTGCTGAGAGGGGCGCCGATCAGCCCCAGCATTTT.

The sample holds a few counts of this clonotype. The CDR3 region has the DNA TGCAGTGCTAGACGACAGGGAACCGGAAACACCATATATTTT. It specifies CSARRQGTGNTIYF. The rearrangement links TRBV20-1 to TRBJ1-3; 7 bases map to TRBD1. The germline V gene encodes CDR1 DFQATT and CDR2 SNEGSKA (reference sequence). V trimming: 2 bases; J trimming: 4 bases; junction bases outside the gene matches: 5. The CDR3 runs to 14 residues.

This clonotype was observed a handful of times. V is TRBV14 and J is TRBJ1-4; D not certain. This CDR3 has 18 residues. V lost 1 base to trimming and J lost 4 bases, with 19 bases between them. Germline CDR1 is SGHDN and CDR2 is FVKESK. The DNA for the CDR3 is TGTGCCAGCAGCCAAGGAAGACTCGGACGGCTAAGTAATGAAAAACTGTTTTTT. Amino acid sequence: CASSQGRLGRLSNEKLFF.

This clonotype was seen at least ten times. V is TRBV20-1 and J is TRBJ1-2; D not certain. CDR3 length equals 12 residues. CDR1 and CDR2 from the germline V gene are DFQATT and SNEGSKA (reference sequence). Trimming cost V 4 bases and J 6 bases, with 12 bases left between them. CDR3 region: CSAKGEGDGYTF. The CDR3 coding sequence is TGCAGTGCTAAAGGCGAAGGTGATGGCTACACCTTC.

The V gene is TRBV29-1, the J gene TRBJ2-5; TRBD1 matches at 10 bases. CDR3 length: 13 residues. From germline, CDR1 is SQVTM and CDR2 ANQGSEA. V lost 7 bases and J lost 4; bases outside the gene matches: 6. The CDR3 nucleotides read TGCAGCGCCGACAGGGGGCAACGAGAGACCCAGTACTTC. Residues: CSADRGQRETQYF.

This clonotype was counted many times. This sequence joins TRBV11-2 and TRBJ1-5; 8 positions agree with TRBD1. The CDR3 sequence is 16 residues long. V lost 3 bases and J lost 5; bases outside the gene matches: 9. Germline CDR1 reads SGHAT; CDR2 reads FQNNGV. CDR3 nucleotide sequence: TGTGCCAGCAGCTTCGGCACAGGGGGATTGGATCAGCCCCAGCATTTT. It specifies CASSFGTGGLDQPQHF. The whole variable domain, remainder taken from reference TRBV11-2 and TRBJ1-5, is EAGVAQSPRYKIIEKRQSVAFWCNPISGHATLYWYQQILGQGPKLLIQFQNNGVVDDSQLPKDRFSAERLKGVDSTLKIQPAKLEDSAVYLCASSFGTGGLDQPQHFGDGTRLSIL.

This clonotype was counted ten times or more. This rearrangement joins TRBV9 to TRBJ2-7; D remains unclear. Trimming cost V 4 bases and J 6 bases, with 8 bases left between them. This CDR3 comprises 11 residues. CDR1 and CDR2 (germline): SGDLS, YYNGEE. The CDR3 protein is CASSPRSEQYV. The CDR3 DNA reads as TGTGCCAGCAGCCCCCGATCCGAGCAGTACGTC.

The table lists this clonotype with many counts. The V call is TRBV20-1, the J call TRBJ1-2; possible D gene TRBD1, 5 bases. V was pared by 0 bases and J by 8 bases, with 13 bases between. The CDR3 covers 13 residues. Germline V gene lookup returns CDR1 DFQATT and CDR2 SNEGSKA (reference sequence). CDR3 sequence reads: CSARDRGGTGYTF. The CDR3 nucleotides are TGCAGTGCTAGAGATCGGGGAGGGACCGGCTACACCTTC.

The chain carries TRBV25-1 and TRBJ2-1; possible D gene TRBD2, 7 bases. This CDR3 has 15 residues. Trimming removed 1 base at V and 4 bases at J, with 11 bases between. Per germline, CDR1 MGHDK and CDR2 SYGVNS. DNA of the CDR3: TGTGCCAGCAGTGAATGGGAGGGGGGATACAATGAGCAGTTCTTC. Protein sequence: CASSEWEGGYNEQFF.

The chain employs TRBV28 and TRBJ2-3; D remains ambiguous. V dropped 5 bases and J dropped 3 bases, with 12 bases sitting between them. Germline loops: CDR1 MDHEN, CDR2 SYDVKM. The CDR3 runs to 14 residues. The CDR3 reads CASSDLEGTDTQYF. The CDR3 DNA sequence: TGTGCCAGCAGTGATTTAGAAGGGACAGATACGCAGTATTTT.

This clonotype occurred many times. The V and J genes are TRBV10-3 and TRBJ1-2, with no clear D. Germline V gene sequence: CDR1 ENHRY, CDR2 SYGVKD. Trimming left V 3 bases short and J 1 base short, with 6 bases between. The CDR3 covers 13 residues. CDR3 sequence (DNA): TGTGCCATCAGTGAAGGCGATAACTATGGCTACACCTTC. Translating gives CAISEGDNYGYTF.

Many counts were recorded for this clonotype. V and J are TRBV11-1 and TRBJ1-6; tentative D call: TRBD1 (5 bases). This CDR3 region has 14 residues. Per the germline V gene, CDR1 is SGHAT and CDR2 is FQDESV (reference sequence). V was shortened by 5 bases and J by 10 bases, with 15 bases between the two germline ends. DNA of the CDR3: TGTGCCAGCAGCCCCCTCGGGGACGGGTCACCCCTCCACTTT. It is translated as CASSPLGDGSPLHF.

This clonotype appeared many times. The chain uses TRBV29-1 and TRBJ2-7, with 13 bases aligning to TRBD2. CDR1 is SQVTM, CDR2 ANQGSEA, per germline. The CDR3 is 15 residues long. Trimming at V came to 5 bases and at J to 3 bases, leaving 7 bases not matched to a gene. The CDR3 here is CSVYTGLAGLYEQYF. The CDR3 region has the DNA TGCAGCGTTTATACGGGACTAGCGGGACTCTACGAGCAGTACTTC.